The sample holds a few counts of the clone carrying this T cell receptor (beta chain). Its specificity is unknown. The length of the CDR3 is 16 residues. Deletions cut 1 base from V and 8 bases from J, with 18 bases between. CDR1 and CDR2 (germline): GTSNPN, SVGIG (reference sequence). PCR amplification relied on 60 Vbeta primers (plus 13 Jbeta primers). Libraries were prepared by immunoSEQ multiplex PCR; TCRdb keeps only in-frame clonotypes and omits some of them. The table includes under 150,000 clones, roughly three quarters detected once. These data come from a study of cytomegalovirus exposure and HLA in healthy donors. Study-level findings and limits: A prior analysis recorded that most TCR beta V segments were productive about 87% or about 30% of the time. Solely CMV serostatus was available to characterize immune exposure. With further analysis later on, most CMV-associated TCR beta chains appeared HLA-restricted.

These donors, healthy bone marrow donors, were studied. The chain recombines TRBV30 with TRBJ1-6; D unresolved. This clonotype originated in a woman in her fifties or sixties in good health and CMV-seronegative. Sequenced sample: PBMCs. The CDR3 protein is CAWSALRVESYSPLHF. CDR3 nucleotide sequence: TGTGCCTGGAGTGCACTCCGGGTGGAATCCTATTCACCCCTCCACTTT.